This TCR beta chain was profiled in a study of blood T cell repertoires in COVID-19. Germline V gene sequence: CDR1 MGHRA, CDR2 YSYEKL. V shed 3 bases, J shed 7 bases, and the junction held 8 bases outside the gene matches. The CDR3 is 14 residues long. The method was immunoSEQ multiplex PCR; TCRdb's version includes in-frame clones alone and lacks a portion of them. This sample yields 65,000 to 100,000 clones, of which 70% to 85% are seen a single time; under 15% belongs to the top ten. The chain combines TRBV4-1 with TRBJ2-7, with 8 bases matching TRBD1. Sample: peripheral blood. This clonotype was sampled from a human donor in a cohort sampled during active COVID-19. CDR3 sequence reads: CASSQAPGGMEQYF. CDR3 bases: TGCGCCAGCAGCCAGGCTCCAGGGGGCATGGAGCAGTACTTC.